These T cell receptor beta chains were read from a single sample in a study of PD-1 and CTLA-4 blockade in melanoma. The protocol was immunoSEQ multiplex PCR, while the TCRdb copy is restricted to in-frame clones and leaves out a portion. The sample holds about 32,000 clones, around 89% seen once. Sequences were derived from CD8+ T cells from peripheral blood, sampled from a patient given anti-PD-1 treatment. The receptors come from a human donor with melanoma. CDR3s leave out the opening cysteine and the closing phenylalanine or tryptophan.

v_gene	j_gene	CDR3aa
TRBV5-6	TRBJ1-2	ASSLAETPYGYT
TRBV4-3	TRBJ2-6	ASSQELGSGANVLT
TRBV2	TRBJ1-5	ASGGRRENQPQH
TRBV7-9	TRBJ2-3	ASSPKSSSLTDTQY
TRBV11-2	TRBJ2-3	ASSLHRPGQPTDTQY
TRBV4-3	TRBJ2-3	ASSQDVDRGRADTQY
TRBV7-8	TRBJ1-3	ASSLGSGRGHTIY
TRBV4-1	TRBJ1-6	ASSQEWGGNGLNSPLH
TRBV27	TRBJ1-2	ASSSADGLDRERDGYT
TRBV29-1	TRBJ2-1	SPLLMRNNEQF
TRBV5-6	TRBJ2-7	ASSFGSGGNEQY
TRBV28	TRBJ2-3	ASSPTSGGSDTQY
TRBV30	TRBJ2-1	AWTSGYAYNEQF
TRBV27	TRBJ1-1	ASSQGNTEAF
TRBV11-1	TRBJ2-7	ASNLAGQSYEQY
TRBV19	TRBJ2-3	ASSPNLLRTDTQY
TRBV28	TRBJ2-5	ASRTQQETQY
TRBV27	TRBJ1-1	ASSPMGQGKKAF
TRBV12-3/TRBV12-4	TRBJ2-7	ASSSSGGYEQY
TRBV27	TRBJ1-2	ASSLDQTNDGYT
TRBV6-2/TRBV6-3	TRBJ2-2	ASSYEAGADTGELF
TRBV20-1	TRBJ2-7	SARDGAGQY
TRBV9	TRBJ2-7	ASSAGGASYEQY
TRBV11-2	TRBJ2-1	ASSGEEDYNEQF
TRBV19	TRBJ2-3	ASEGQGGSDTQY
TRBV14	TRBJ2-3	ASSQNPGTSGDVDTQY
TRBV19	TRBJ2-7	ASSPGQGVYEQY
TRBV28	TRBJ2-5	ASSSPQGKGETQY
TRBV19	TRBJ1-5	ASIFRQGSNQPQH
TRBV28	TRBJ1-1	ASTAGGAEAF